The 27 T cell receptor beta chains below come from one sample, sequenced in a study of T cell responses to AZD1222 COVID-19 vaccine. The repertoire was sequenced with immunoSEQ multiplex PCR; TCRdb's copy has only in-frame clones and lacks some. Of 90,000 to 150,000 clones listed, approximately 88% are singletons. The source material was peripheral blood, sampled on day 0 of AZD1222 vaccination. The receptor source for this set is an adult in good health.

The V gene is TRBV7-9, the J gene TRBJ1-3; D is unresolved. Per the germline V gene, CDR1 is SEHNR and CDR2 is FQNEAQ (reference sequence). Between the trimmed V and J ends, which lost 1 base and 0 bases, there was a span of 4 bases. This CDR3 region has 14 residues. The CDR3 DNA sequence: TGTGCCAGCAGCTTAGTTAGCTCTGGAAACACCATATATTTT. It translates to CASSLVSSGNTIYF.

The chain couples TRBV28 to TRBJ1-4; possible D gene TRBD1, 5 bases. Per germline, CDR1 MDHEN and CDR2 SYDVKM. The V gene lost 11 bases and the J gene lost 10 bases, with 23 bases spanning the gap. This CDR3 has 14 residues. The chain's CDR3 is CAHHGRARGGKLFF. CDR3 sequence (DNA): TGTGCCCACCACGGGCGGGCACGCGGGGGAAAACTGTTTTTT.

CDR3 region: CASSLLPATVNSPLHF. The CDR3 DNA sequence: TGTGCCAGCAGCTTGCTCCCCGCGACGGTTAATTCACCCCTCCACTTT. The J gene is TRBJ1-6, the V gene TRBV5-5; D not certain. In germline, CDR1 is SGHKS, CDR2 YYEKEE (reference sequence). The CDR3 spans 16 residues. V was shortened by 1 base and J by 6 bases, with 14 bases between the two germline ends.

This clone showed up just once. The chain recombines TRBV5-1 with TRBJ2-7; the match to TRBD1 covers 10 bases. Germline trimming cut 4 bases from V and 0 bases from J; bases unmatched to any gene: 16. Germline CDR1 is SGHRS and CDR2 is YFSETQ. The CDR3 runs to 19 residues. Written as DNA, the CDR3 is TGCGCCAGCAGCATCACCGGGACAGGGGCGATACGAAGCTCCTACGAGCAGTACTTC. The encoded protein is CASSITGTGAIRSSYEQYF.

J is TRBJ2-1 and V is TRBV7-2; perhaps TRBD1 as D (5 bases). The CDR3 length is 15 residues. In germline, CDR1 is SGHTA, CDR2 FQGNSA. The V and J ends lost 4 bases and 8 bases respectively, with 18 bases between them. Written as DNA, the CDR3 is TGTGCCAGCAGCTCCCGTAACGTGCAGGGCGATGAGCAGTTCTTC. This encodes CASSSRNVQGDEQFF.

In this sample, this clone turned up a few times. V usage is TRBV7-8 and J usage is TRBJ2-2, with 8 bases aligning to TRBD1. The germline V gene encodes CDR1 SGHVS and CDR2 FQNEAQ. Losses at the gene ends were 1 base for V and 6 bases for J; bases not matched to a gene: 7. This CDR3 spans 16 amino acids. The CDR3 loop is CASSLDPGGAAGELFF. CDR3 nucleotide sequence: TGTGCCAGCAGCTTAGACCCAGGGGGCGCGGCCGGGGAGCTGTTTTTT.

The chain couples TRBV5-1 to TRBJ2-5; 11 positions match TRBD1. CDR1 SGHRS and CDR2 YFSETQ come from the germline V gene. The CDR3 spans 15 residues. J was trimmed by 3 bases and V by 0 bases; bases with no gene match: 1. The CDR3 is CASSLGTGGKETQYF. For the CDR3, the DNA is TGCGCCAGCAGCTTGGGGACAGGGGGCAAAGAGACCCAGTACTTC.

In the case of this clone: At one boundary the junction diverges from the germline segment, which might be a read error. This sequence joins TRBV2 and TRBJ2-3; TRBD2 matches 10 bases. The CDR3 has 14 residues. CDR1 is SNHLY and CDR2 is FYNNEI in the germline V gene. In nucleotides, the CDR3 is TGTGCCAGCAGTGAATTCCGGGCTAGCGGGGGCCCGTACTTT. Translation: CASSEFRASGGPYF.

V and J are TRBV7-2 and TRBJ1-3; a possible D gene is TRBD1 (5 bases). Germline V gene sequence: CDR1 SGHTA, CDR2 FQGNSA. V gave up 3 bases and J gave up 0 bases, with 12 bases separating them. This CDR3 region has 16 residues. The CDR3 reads CASSLSTARSGNTIYF. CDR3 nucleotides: TGTGCCAGCAGCTTGTCGACAGCTCGCTCTGGAAACACCATATATTTT.

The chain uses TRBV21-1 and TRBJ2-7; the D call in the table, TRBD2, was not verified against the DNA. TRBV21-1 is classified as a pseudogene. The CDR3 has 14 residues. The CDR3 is CASSTHVLPYEQYF. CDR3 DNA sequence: TGTGCCAGCAGCACCCACGTACTGCCCTACGAGCAGTACTTC.

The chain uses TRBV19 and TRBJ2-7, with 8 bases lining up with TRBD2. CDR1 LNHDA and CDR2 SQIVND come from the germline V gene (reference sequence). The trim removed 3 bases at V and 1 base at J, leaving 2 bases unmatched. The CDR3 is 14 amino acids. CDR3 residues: CASSIQRGSYEQYF. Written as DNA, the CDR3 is TGTGCCAGTAGTATCCAGCGGGGGTCCTACGAGCAGTACTTC.

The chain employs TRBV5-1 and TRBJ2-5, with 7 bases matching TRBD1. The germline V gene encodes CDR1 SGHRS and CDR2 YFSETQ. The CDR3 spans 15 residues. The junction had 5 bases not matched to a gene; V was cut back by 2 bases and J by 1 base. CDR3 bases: TGCGCCAGCAGCTTCTCTTACAGGGGCCAAGAGACCCAGTACTTC. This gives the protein CASSFSYRGQETQYF. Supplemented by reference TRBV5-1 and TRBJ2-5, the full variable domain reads KAGVTQTPRYLIKTRGQQVTLSCSPISGHRSVSWYQQTPGQGLQFLFEYFSETQRNKGNFPGRFSGRQFSNSRSEMNVSTLELGDSALYLCASSFSYRGQETQYFGPGTRLLVL.

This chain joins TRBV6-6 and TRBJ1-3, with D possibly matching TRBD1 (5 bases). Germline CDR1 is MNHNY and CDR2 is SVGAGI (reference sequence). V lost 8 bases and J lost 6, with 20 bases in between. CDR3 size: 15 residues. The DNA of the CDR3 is TGTGCCAGCGGCACCGGGACTGAGGGGACAAACACCATATATTTT. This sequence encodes CASGTGTEGTNTIYF.

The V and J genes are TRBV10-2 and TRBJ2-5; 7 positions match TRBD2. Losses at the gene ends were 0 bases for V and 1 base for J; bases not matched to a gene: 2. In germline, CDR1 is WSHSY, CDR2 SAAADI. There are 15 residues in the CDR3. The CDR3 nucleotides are TGCGCCAGCAGTGAGTCGGGGGGGGGCCAAGAGACCCAGTACTTC. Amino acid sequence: CASSESGGGQETQYF.

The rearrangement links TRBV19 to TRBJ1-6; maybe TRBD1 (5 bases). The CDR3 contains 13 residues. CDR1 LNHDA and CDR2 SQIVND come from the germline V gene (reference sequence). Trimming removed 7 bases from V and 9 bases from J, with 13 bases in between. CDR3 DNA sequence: TGTGCCAGTAAGGAGGGGTTGGGTTCACCCCTCCACTTT. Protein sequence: CASKEGLGSPLHF.

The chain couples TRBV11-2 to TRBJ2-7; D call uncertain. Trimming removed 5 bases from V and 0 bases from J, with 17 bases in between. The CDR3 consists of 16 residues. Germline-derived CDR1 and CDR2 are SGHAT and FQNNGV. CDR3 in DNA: TGTGCCAGCAGCCGACGCCCAGCCCCATTCTCCTACGAGCAGTACTTC. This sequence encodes CASSRRPAPFSYEQYF.

The CDR3 DNA reads as TGTGCCAGCAGTTTAAGCCGGGAGCAGTTCTTC. This codes for CASSLSREQFF. The rearrangement joins TRBV28 to TRBJ2-1; D uncertain. The CDR3 contains 11 residues. V lost 2 bases, J lost 10 bases, and 6 bases lay in between. CDR1 MDHEN and CDR2 SYDVKM come from the germline V gene. The whole variable domain, filled in from reference TRBV28 and TRBJ2-1, reads DVKVTQSSRYLVKRTGEKVFLECVQDMDHENMFWYRQDPGLGLRLIYFSYDVKMKEKGDIPEGYSVSREKKERFSLILESASTNQTSMYLCASSLSREQFFGPGTRLTVL.

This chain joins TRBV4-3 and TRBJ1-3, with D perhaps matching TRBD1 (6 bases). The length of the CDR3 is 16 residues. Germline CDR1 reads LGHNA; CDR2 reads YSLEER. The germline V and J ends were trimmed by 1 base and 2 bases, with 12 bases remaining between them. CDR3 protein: CASSQGQVGAGNTIYF. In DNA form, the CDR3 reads TGCGCCAGCAGCCAAGGACAGGTTGGAGCTGGAAACACCATATATTTT.

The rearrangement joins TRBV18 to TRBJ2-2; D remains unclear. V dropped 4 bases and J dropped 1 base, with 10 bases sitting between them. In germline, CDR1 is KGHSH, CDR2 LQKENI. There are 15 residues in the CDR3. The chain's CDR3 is CASSLPNQNTGELFF. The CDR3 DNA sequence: TGTGCCAGCTCACTCCCCAACCAGAACACCGGGGAGCTGTTTTTT.

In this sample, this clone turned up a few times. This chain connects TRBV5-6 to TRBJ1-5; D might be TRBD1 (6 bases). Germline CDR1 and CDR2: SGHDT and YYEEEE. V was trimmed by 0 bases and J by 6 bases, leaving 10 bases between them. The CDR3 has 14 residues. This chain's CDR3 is CASSLGQVTQPQHF. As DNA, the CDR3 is TGTGCCAGCAGCTTGGGACAGGTCACTCAGCCCCAGCATTTT.

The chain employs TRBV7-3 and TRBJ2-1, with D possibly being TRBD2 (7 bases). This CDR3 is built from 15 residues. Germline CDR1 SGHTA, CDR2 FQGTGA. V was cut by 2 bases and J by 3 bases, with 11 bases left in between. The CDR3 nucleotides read TGTGCCAGCAGCTTAGGGGGGGCCATCTACAATGAGCAGTTCTTC. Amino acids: CASSLGGAIYNEQFF.

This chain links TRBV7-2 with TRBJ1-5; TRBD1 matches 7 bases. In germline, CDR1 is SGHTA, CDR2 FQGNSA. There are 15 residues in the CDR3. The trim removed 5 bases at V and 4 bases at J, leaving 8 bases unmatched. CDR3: CASSPDRVRNQPQHF. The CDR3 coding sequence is TGTGCCAGCAGCCCCGACAGGGTAAGGAATCAGCCCCAGCATTTT.

Here the CDR3 reads CASSSVTEAFF. CDR3 nucleotide sequence: TGTGCCAGCAGTTCGGTGACTGAAGCTTTCTTT. This sequence joins TRBV6-2 or TRBV6-3 and TRBJ1-1; D is ambiguous. CDR1 is MNHEY and CDR2 is SVGEGT in the germline V gene. The CDR3 has 11 amino acids. V lost 4 bases and J lost 5, with 5 bases in between.

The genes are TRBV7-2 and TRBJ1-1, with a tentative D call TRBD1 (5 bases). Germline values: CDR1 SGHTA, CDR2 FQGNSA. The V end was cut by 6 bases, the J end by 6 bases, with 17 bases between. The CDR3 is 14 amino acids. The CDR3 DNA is TGTGCCAGCAGGGCCTCGGGGGGTGCCTCTGAAGCTTTCTTT. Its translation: CASRASGGASEAFF.

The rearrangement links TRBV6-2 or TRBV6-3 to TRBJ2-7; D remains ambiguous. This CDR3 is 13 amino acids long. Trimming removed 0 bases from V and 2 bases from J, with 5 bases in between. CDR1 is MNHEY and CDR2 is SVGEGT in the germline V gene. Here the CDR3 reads CASSYSRTYEQYF. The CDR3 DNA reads TGTGCCAGCAGTTACTCCAGGACCTACGAGCAGTACTTC.

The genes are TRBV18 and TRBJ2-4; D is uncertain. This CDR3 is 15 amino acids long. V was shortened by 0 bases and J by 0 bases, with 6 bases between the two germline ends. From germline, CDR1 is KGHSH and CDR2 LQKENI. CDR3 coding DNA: TGTGCCAGCTCACCACCGAGTCTAGCCAAAAACATTCAGTACTTC. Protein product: CASSPPSLAKNIQYF.

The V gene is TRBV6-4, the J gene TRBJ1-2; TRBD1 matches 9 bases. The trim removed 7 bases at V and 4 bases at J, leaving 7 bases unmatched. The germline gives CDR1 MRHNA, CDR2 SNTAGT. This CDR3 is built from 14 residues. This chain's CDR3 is CASNPGTGSYGYTF. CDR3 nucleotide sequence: TGTGCCAGCAACCCCGGGACAGGGAGCTATGGCTACACCTTC.